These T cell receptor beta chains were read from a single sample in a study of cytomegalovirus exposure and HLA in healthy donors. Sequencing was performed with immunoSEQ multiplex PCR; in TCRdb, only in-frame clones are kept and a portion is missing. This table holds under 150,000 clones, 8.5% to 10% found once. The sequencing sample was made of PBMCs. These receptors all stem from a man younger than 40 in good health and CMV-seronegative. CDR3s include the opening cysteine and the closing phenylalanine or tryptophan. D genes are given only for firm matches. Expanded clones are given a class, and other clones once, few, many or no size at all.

CASSFAARGPYEQYF | TGTGCCAGCAGCTTCGCCGCCAGGGGACCCTACGAGCAGTACTTC | TRBV5-4 | few | - | TRBJ2-7
CASSLEFMNTEAFF | TGCGCCAGCAGTTTAGAGTTTATGAACACTGAAGCTTTCTTT | TRBV5-1 | few | - | TRBJ1-1
CASSYRDRRYRNSPLHF | TGTGCCAGCAGTTACCGGGACAGGCGATATAGGAATTCACCCCTCCACTTT | TRBV28 | few | TRBD1 | TRBJ1-6
CASSERDGYTF | TGTGCCAGCAGTGAACGGGATGGCTACACCTTC | TRBV6-1 | few | - | TRBJ1-2
CASSPGQGAYEQYF | TGTGCCAGCAGCCCCGGACAGGGGGCCTACGAGCAGTACTTC | TRBV5-4 | - | TRBD1 | TRBJ2-7
CASSLKGDTEAFF | TGTGCCAGCAGCCTGAAAGGGGACACTGAAGCTTTCTTT | TRBV9 | - | - | TRBJ1-1
CASSLLSGMNQPQHF | TGCGCCAGCAGCTTGCTATCGGGAATGAATCAGCCCCAGCATTTT | TRBV5-1 | few | - | TRBJ1-5
CASRQQTSGGTDTQYF | TGCGCCAGCAGACAACAGACTAGCGGAGGCACAGATACGCAGTATTTT | TRBV5-1 | - | TRBD2 | TRBJ2-3
CASSHGQASSYEQYF | TGTGCCAGCAGTCATGGACAGGCCAGCTCCTACGAGCAGTACTTC | TRBV6-1 | - | TRBD1 | TRBJ2-7
CASSLSTGASQPQHF | TGTGCCAGCAGTTTAAGCACAGGGGCGTCTCAGCCCCAGCATTTT | TRBV27 | few | TRBD1 | TRBJ1-5
CAWTGQANTGELFF | TGTGCCTGGACGGGACAGGCGAACACCGGGGAGCTGTTTTTT | TRBV30 | - | TRBD1 | TRBJ2-2
CASSHRLAGGQDTQYF | TGTGCCAGCAGCCATAGACTAGCGGGGGGCCAAGATACGCAGTATTTT | TRBV7-9 | few | TRBD2 | TRBJ2-3
CASSRTGGNYNEQFF | TGTGCCAGCTCGCGGACAGGGGGCAACTACAATGAGCAGTTCTTC | TRBV18 | - | TRBD1 | TRBJ2-1
CASRRTGDYNSPLHF | TGTGCCAGCAGGAGGACAGGAGATTATAATTCACCCCTCCACTTT | TRBV2 | few | TRBD1 | TRBJ1-6
CASTQGWAPYEQYF | TGTGCCAGCACCCAGGGCTGGGCCCCTTACGAGCAGTACTTC | TRBV6-5 | - | - | TRBJ2-7
CSVDQGADTEAFF | TGCAGCGTTGACCAGGGGGCGGACACTGAAGCTTTCTTT | TRBV29-1 | few | TRBD1 | TRBJ1-1
CAWGRGGRAFF | TGTGCCTGGGGCCGAGGGGGCCGCGCTTTCTTT | TRBV30 | - | TRBD1 | TRBJ1-1
CASTGQTNTEAFF | TGTGCCAGTACGGGACAGACGAACACTGAAGCTTTCTTT | TRBV19 | - | TRBD1 | TRBJ1-1
CATSRFNSGEETQYF | TGTGCCACCAGCAGATTCAATAGCGGGGAAGAGACCCAGTACTTC | TRBV15 | - | TRBD2 | TRBJ2-5
CASSLAGRTGNIPEAFF | TGTGCCAGCAGCTTAGCGGGTCGGACAGGGAATATTCCTGAAGCTTTCTTT | TRBV7-9 | few | TRBD1 | TRBJ1-1
CASSRNRADTGELFF | TGTGCCAGCAGTCGAAACAGGGCGGACACCGGGGAGCTGTTTTTT | TRBV2 | - | - | TRBJ2-2
CATSGGQGRASGYEQYF | TGTGCCACCAGCGGGGGACAGGGGAGGGCCTCCGGCTACGAGCAGTACTTC | TRBV15 | few | TRBD1 | TRBJ2-7
CASSLSQGIYEQYF | TGCGCCAGCAGCTTGAGCCAGGGGATCTACGAGCAGTACTTC | TRBV5-1 | - | - | TRBJ2-7
CASSRSKGQSTDTQYF | TGTGCCAGCAGCCGATCGAAGGGACAGAGCACAGATACGCAGTATTTT | TRBV7-9 | - | TRBD1 | TRBJ2-3
CASSVEGSFGTQYF | TGTGCCAGCAGCGTAGAAGGTAGCTTCGGGACCCAGTACTTC | TRBV9 | few | - | TRBJ2-5
CASSHRGLANYEQYF | TGTGCCAGCAGTCATAGGGGACTAGCGAACTACGAGCAGTACTTC | TRBV27 | few | TRBD2 | TRBJ2-7
CAWRTVMNTEAFF | TGTGCCTGGAGGACAGTCATGAACACTGAAGCTTTCTTT | TRBV30 | few | - | TRBJ1-1
CASSLGFGNEQFF | TGTGCCAGCAGCTTGGGATTCGGCAATGAGCAGTTCTTC | TRBV5-6 | few | - | TRBJ2-1
CASSPTGGGFNEQFF | TGTGCCAGCAGCCCCACGGGGGGGGGCTTCAATGAGCAGTTCTTC | TRBV9 | - | TRBD2 | TRBJ2-1
CSFIQGAIGELFF | TGCAGCTTTATACAGGGGGCGATCGGGGAGCTGTTTTTT | TRBV29-1 | - | TRBD1 | TRBJ2-2
CASSLTGQHNQPQHF | TGCGCCAGCAGCTTGACGGGACAGCACAATCAGCCCCAGCATTTT | TRBV5-1 | - | TRBD1 | TRBJ1-5
CASSLGRRLVAGEQYF | TGTGCCAGCAGCTTGGGGCGTAGACTAGTTGCTGGTGAGCAGTACTTC | TRBV5-8 | few | - | TRBJ2-7
CASSQESRGGNQPQHF | TGCGCCAGCAGCCAAGAATCCAGGGGCGGCAATCAGCCCCAGCATTTT | TRBV4-3 | few | - | TRBJ1-5
CASRRQGYEQYF | TGTGCCAGCAGGAGGCAGGGGTACGAGCAGTACTTC | TRBV5-6 | few | - | TRBJ2-7
CASRDRGDEQYF | TGCGCCAGCAGGGACAGGGGCGACGAGCAGTACTTC | TRBV10-2 | - | TRBD1 | TRBJ2-7
CASSSQRGTDTQYF | TGCGCCAGCAGCTCCCAGCGAGGTACAGATACGCAGTATTTT | TRBV5-1 | - | - | TRBJ2-3
CASRRVSTEAFF | TGTGCCAGCCGGAGGGTGAGCACTGAAGCTTTCTTT | TRBV28 | - | - | TRBJ1-1
CASSLRGTGYNEQFF | TGTGCCAGCAGCCTACGCGGGACGGGTTACAATGAGCAGTTCTTC | TRBV7-9 | few | - | TRBJ2-1
CASRSTGYSNQPQHF | TGTGCCAGCAGATCTACAGGGTATAGCAATCAGCCCCAGCATTTT | TRBV6-5 | - | - | TRBJ1-5
CASSYDRVGANVLTF | TGTGCCAGCAGCTACGACAGGGTCGGGGCCAACGTCCTGACTTTC | TRBV7-9 | - | TRBD1 | TRBJ2-6
CASSARLAAYYNEQFF | TGTGCCAGCAGTGCCCGACTAGCGGCATATTACAATGAGCAGTTCTTC | TRBV28 | - | TRBD2 | TRBJ2-1
CASSPSSGRTFEQYF | TGTGCCAGCAGTCCGTCTAGCGGGAGGACCTTTGAGCAGTACTTC | TRBV27 | few | TRBD2 | TRBJ2-7
CASSQDLRDTGYGYTF | TGCGCCAGCAGCCAAGATCTCAGGGACACTGGCTATGGCTACACCTTC | TRBV4-3 | few | - | TRBJ1-2
CASSLSTSSIGTQYF | TGTGCCAGCAGCTTAAGTACTAGCTCGATAGGGACCCAGTACTTC | TRBV7-2 | - | - | TRBJ2-5
CASSLGVARESSYEQYF | TGTGCCAGCAGCTTGGGAGTGGCCAGGGAAAGCTCCTACGAGCAGTACTTC | TRBV5-4 | few | - | TRBJ2-7
CASSHDRGNIQYF | TGTGCCAGCAGCCACGACAGGGGTAACATTCAGTACTTC | TRBV11-2 | few | TRBD1 | TRBJ2-4
CASSLSGSGVTDTQYF | TGTGCCAGCAGTCTTAGCGGGAGTGGTGTAACAGATACGCAGTATTTT | TRBV11-3 | few | TRBD2 | TRBJ2-3
CASSVGGQSSGNTIYF | TGTGCCAGCAGCGTAGGGGGGCAGAGCTCTGGAAACACCATATATTTT | TRBV9 | few | - | TRBJ1-3
CASSIDRLETQYF | TGTGCCAGCAGCATAGACAGGCTAGAGACCCAGTACTTC | TRBV7-8 | few | - | TRBJ2-5
CASSLGWGRGTTVSGANVLTF | TGTGCCAGCAGCTTAGGGTGGGGAAGGGGCACCACCGTCTCTGGGGCCAACGTCCTGACTTTC | TRBV7-6 | - | - | TRBJ2-6
CASSLGSGGGRTEAFF | TGTGCCAGCAGCTTAGGGTCAGGGGGCGGTAGGACTGAAGCTTTCTTT | TRBV7-9 | few | TRBD1 | TRBJ1-1
CASSASREETQYF | TGTGCCAGCAGCGCATCCAGGGAAGAGACCCAGTACTTC | TRBV9 | few | - | TRBJ2-5
CASSFREGGNTIYF | TGTGCCAGCAGCTTCAGGGAAGGTGGAAACACCATATATTTT | TRBV5-4 | - | - | TRBJ1-3
CASSPDTVPLSGNTIYF | TGTGCCAGCAGTCCTGATACAGTTCCACTCTCTGGAAACACCATATATTTT | TRBV7-9 | - | - | TRBJ1-3